What follows is one T cell receptor beta chain and its context. Adults between roughly 18 and 95 years of age took part from approximately 24 US areas. Profiling relied on immunoSEQ multiplex PCR, and the TCRdb table lists in-frame clones only, not all of them. The sample contains 350,000 or so clones, more than 75% of which appear only once. This entry belongs to a study of blood T cell repertoires in COVID-19. CDR3 size: 14 residues. J lost 4 bases, V lost 6 bases, and 6 bases had no gene match. The germline CDR1 and CDR2 sequences are MDHEN and SYDVKM. The V call is TRBV28, the J call TRBJ2-3; 8 positions match TRBD1. Material for sequencing was PBMCs or T cells enriched from blood (not recorded which). The sequence came from a woman aged 30 to 39 who had recovered from COVID-19. This CDR3 is CASSPDRAADTQYF. As DNA, the CDR3 is TGTGCCAGCAGCCCGGACAGGGCCGCAGATACGCAGTATTTT.